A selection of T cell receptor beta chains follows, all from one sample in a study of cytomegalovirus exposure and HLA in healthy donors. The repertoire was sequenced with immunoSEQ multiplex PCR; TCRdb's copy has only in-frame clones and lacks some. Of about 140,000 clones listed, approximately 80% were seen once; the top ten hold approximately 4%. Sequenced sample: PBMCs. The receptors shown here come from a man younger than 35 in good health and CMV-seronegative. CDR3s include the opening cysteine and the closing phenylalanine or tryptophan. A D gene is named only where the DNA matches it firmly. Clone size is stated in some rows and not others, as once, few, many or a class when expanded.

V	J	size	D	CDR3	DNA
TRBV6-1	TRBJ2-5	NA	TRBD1	CASRDRGLQETQYF	TGTGCCAGTCGGGACAGGGGGCTCCAAGAGACCCAGTACTTC
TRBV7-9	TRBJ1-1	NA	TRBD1	CASSLSYTGQSNTEAFF	TGTGCCAGCAGCTTAAGTTATACGGGACAGTCTAACACTGAAGCTTTCTTT
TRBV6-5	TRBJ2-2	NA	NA	CASSYRGTGELFF	TGTGCCAGCAGTTACCGAGGGACCGGGGAGCTGTTTTTT
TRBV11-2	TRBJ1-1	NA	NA	CASSLNTEAFF	TGTGCCAGCAGCCTAAACACTGAAGCTTTCTTT
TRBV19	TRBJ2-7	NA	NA	CASSIDPVSYEQYF	TGTGCCAGTAGTATAGATCCGGTCTCCTACGAGCAGTACTTC
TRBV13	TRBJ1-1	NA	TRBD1	CASRPGGTGNTEAFF	TGTGCCAGCAGACCCGGGGGGACAGGGAACACTGAAGCTTTCTTT
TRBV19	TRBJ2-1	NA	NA	CASSISASESTYNEQFF	TGTGCCAGTAGTATTTCTGCTAGCGAGAGTACCTACAATGAGCAGTTCTTC
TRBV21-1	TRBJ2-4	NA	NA	CASSMMLGGEIAKNIQYF	TGTGCCAGCAGCATGATGCTTGGGGGGGAGATAGCCAAAAACATTCAGTACTTC
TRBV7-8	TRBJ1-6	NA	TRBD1	CASSLRTGGVRNSPLHF	TGTGCCAGCAGCCTCAGGACAGGGGGCGTGAGGAATTCACCCCTCCACTTT
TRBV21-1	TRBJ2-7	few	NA	CASITRSDYEQYF	TGTGCCAGCATTACACGCTCTGACTACGAGCAGTACTTC
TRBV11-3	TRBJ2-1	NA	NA	CASSLGPGHSYNEQFF	TGTGCCAGCAGCTTAGGTCCGGGACACAGCTACAATGAGCAGTTCTTC
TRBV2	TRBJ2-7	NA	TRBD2	CAFEVAGEDEQYF	TGTGCCTTCGAGGTAGCGGGAGAAGACGAGCAGTACTTC
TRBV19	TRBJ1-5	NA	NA	CASSIDLDLGQPQHF	TGTGCCAGTAGTATAGATCTGGACTTAGGCCAGCCCCAGCATTTT
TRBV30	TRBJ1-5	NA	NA	CAWSPLGGQPQHF	TGTGCCTGGAGTCCCCTAGGGGGTCAGCCCCAGCATTTT
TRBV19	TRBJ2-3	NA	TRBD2	CASSRGLAGTDTQYF	TGTGCCAGTAGTAGGGGACTAGCGGGGACAGATACGCAGTATTTT
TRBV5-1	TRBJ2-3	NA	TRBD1	CASSLMGQGPTDTQYF	TGCGCCAGCAGCTTGATGGGACAGGGACCCACAGATACGCAGTATTTT
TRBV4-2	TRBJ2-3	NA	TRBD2	CASSQGLAGGPDTQYF	TGTGCCAGCAGCCAAGGACTAGCGGGGGGGCCAGATACGCAGTATTTT
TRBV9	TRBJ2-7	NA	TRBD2	CASSVAASGRTYEQYF	TGTGCCAGCAGCGTAGCGGCGAGCGGGAGAACCTACGAGCAGTACTTC
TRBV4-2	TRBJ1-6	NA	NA	CASSQDLGVGGSPLHF	TGTGCCAGCAGCCAAGATCTCGGAGTGGGGGGGTCACCCCTCCACTTT
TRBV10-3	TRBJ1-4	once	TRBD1	CASGQMNEKLFF	TGTGCCTCGGGACAGATGAATGAAAAACTGTTTTTT
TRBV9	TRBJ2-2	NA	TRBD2	CASSVASGRITGELFF	TGTGCCAGCAGCGTAGCAAGCGGGAGAATCACCGGGGAGCTGTTTTTT
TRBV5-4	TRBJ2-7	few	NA	CASSSSPGDEQYF	TGTGCCAGCAGCTCGAGCCCGGGGGACGAGCAGTACTTC
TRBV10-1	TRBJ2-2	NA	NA	CASSAQWTGELFF	TGCGCCAGCAGTGCGCAGTGGACCGGGGAGCTGTTTTTT
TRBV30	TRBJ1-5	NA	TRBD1	CAWSTGGAGQPQHF	TGTGCCTGGAGCACAGGGGGCGCAGGTCAGCCCCAGCATTTT
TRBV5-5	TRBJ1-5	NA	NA	CASSLFLSGSGGRQPQHF	TGTGCCAGCAGCTTGTTCTTATCCGGGAGTGGGGGTCGGCAGCCCCAGCATTTT
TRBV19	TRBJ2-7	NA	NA	CASSTGLDYEQYF	TGTGCCAGTAGTACAGGGCTTGACTACGAGCAGTACTTC
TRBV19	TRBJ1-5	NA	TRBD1	CASSKEGAISNQPQHF	TGTGCCAGTAGTAAGGAGGGGGCAATAAGCAATCAGCCCCAGCATTTT
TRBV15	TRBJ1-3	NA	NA	CATSPGQNSGNTIYF	TGTGCCACCAGCCCCGGACAGAACTCTGGAAACACCATATATTTT
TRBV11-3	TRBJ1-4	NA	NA	CASSAGTLGGEKLFF	TGTGCCAGCAGCGCCGGGACACTCGGAGGTGAAAAACTGTTTTTT
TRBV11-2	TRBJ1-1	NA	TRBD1	CASSLLGQGGTEAFF	TGTGCCAGCAGCTTGCTAGGACAGGGGGGGACTGAAGCTTTCTTT
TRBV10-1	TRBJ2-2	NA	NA	CASKPDSYTGELFF	TGCGCCAGCAAACCGGACTCCTACACCGGGGAGCTGTTTTTT
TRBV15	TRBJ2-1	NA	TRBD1	CATSRAGQPNEQFF	TGTGCCACCAGCAGAGCGGGACAGCCCAATGAGCAGTTCTTC
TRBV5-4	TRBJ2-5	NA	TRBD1	CASSPGTGGRETQYF	TGTGCCAGCAGCCCCGGGACAGGGGGCCGAGAGACCCAGTACTTC
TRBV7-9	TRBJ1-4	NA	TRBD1	CASSQRTGTGEKLFF	TGTGCCAGCAGCCAACGGACAGGGACAGGGGAAAAACTGTTTTTT
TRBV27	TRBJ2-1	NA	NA	CASRDLSGLANEQFF	TGTGCCAGCAGAGACCTAAGCGGGCTAGCCAATGAGCAGTTCTTC
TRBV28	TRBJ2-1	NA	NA	CASYRTHPYNEQFF	TGTGCCAGCTATCGTACTCACCCCTACAATGAGCAGTTCTTC
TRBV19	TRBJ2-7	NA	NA	CASSMRGYERYF	TGTGCCAGTAGTATGCGGGGCTACGAGCGGTACTTC
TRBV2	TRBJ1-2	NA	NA	CASSDRGYGYTF	TGTGCCAGCAGTGACAGGGGCTATGGCTACACCTTC
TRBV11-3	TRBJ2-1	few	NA	CASSLNSPEQFF	TGTGCCAGCAGCTTAAACAGCCCAGAGCAGTTCTTC
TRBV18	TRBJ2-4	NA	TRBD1	CASSPGTGGDQPAKNIQYF	TGTGCCAGCTCACCAGGGACAGGGGGCGATCAGCCGGCCAAAAACATTCAGTACTTC
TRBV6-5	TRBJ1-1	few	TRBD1	CASSQGQGAEAFF	TGTGCCAGCAGCCAGGGACAGGGGGCTGAAGCTTTCTTT
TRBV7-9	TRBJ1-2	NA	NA	CASSLGGGYTF	TGTGCCAGCAGCTTAGGCGGTGGCTACACCTTC
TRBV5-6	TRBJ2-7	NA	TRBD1	CASSLAGVATGAYEQYF	TGTGCCAGCAGCTTGGCAGGGGTAGCAACAGGGGCGTACGAGCAGTACTTC
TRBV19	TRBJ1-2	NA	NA	CASSMIGRTMVGYTF	TGTGCCAGTAGTATGATTGGGAGAACTATGGTCGGCTACACCTTC
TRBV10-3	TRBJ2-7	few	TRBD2	CAIRPALAGESLEQYF	TGTGCCATCCGTCCGGCACTAGCGGGGGAATCCCTCGAGCAGTACTTC
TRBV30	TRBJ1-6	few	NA	CAWGRSQGPLHF	TGTGCCTGGGGGAGATCCCAGGGGCCCCTCCACTTT
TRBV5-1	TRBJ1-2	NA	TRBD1	CASSPGGTGVSGYTF	TGCGCCAGCAGCCCGGGAGGGACAGGGGTGAGTGGCTACACCTTC
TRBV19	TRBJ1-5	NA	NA	CASSIAVAGVSNQPQHF	TGTGCCAGTAGTATCGCTGTGGCAGGGGTCTCAAATCAGCCCCAGCATTTT
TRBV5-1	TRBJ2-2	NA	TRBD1	CASSLGGQGDTGELFF	TGCGCCAGCAGCTTGGGGGGACAGGGTGACACCGGGGAGCTGTTTTTT
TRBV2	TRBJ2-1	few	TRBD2	CASTLELAGYIHNEQFF	TGTGCCAGCACTCTGGAGCTAGCGGGGTACATCCACAATGAGCAGTTCTTC
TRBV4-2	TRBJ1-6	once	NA	CASSQEVANNSPLHF	TGTGCCAGCAGCCAAGAGGTCGCGAATAATTCACCCCTCCACTTT
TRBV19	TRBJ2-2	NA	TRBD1	CASSTRRDSYGELFF	TGTGCCAGTAGTACCCGCAGGGACAGCTACGGGGAGCTGTTTTTT
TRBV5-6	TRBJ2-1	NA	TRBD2	CASSLVPAGDLEQFF	TGTGCCAGCAGCTTGGTCCCAGCGGGAGATCTTGAGCAGTTCTTC
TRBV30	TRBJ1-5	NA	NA	CAWSTRRGSRGGLNQPQHF	TGTGCCTGGAGTACCCGGAGAGGGTCGAGGGGGGGGCTCAATCAGCCCCAGCATTTT
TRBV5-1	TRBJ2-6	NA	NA	CASSSYRDIISGANVLTF	TGCGCCAGCAGCAGTTACCGGGACATAATCTCTGGGGCCAACGTCCTGACTTTC
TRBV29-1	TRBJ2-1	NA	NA	CSARTAVAYNEQFF	TGCAGCGCTAGGACAGCGGTAGCCTACAATGAGCAGTTCTTC
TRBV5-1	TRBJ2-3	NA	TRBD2	CASSIERGDTDTQYF	TGCGCCAGCAGCATAGAGCGGGGCGACACAGATACGCAGTATTTT
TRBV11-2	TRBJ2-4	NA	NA	CASTFSGAGGIQYF	TGTGCCAGCACCTTCTCTGGAGCGGGCGGCATTCAGTACTTC
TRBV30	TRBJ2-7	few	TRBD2	CAWEVLAGGDEQYF	TGTGCCTGGGAAGTACTAGCGGGAGGGGACGAGCAGTACTTC
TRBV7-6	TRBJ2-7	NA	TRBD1	CASSFLRDSYYEQYF	TGTGCCAGCAGCTTTCTCCGGGACAGTTACTACGAGCAGTACTTC